The entry below gives a single T cell receptor beta chain sequence along with its context. Libraries were prepared by immunoSEQ multiplex PCR; TCRdb keeps only in-frame clonotypes and omits some of them. The sample holds about 2.5 million clones, under 95% seen once. With V trimmed by 4 bases and J by 8 bases, 5 bases remained unmatched. The CDR3 is made up of 13 amino acids. Germline V gene sequence: CDR1 LGHNA, CDR2 YNFKEQ. The record originates from a study of shared clonotypes between healthy human individuals. Donors, healthy HIV-negative adults, lacked recent acute infections or vaccinations. This clonotype was obtained from a man in his late teens or twenties in good health. Some clones in this sample may be carry-over from other donors' samples. The material sequenced was naive CD4+ T cells from PBMCs. Subset meaning: CD45RA+ positively selected. This chain links TRBV4-2 with TRBJ2-1, with 7 bases identical to TRBD2. The CDR3 protein is CASSRGLDDEQFF. DNA for the CDR3: TGTGCCAGCAGCCGAGGACTAGACGATGAGCAGTTCTTC.